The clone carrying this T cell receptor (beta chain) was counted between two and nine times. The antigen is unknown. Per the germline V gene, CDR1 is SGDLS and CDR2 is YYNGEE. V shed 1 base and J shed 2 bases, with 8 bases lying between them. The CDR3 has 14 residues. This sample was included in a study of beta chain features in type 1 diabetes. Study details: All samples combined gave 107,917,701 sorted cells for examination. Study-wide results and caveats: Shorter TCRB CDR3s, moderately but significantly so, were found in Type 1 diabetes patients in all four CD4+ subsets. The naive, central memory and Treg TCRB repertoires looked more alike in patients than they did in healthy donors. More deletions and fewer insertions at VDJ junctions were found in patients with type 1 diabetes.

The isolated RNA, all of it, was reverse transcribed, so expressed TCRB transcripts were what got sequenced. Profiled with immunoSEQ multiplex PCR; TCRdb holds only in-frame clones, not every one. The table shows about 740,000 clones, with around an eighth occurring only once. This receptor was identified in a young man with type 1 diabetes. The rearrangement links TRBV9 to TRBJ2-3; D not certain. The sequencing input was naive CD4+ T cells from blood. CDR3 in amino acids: CASSVSSFTDTQYF. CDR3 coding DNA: TGTGCCAGCAGCGTAAGTAGCTTCACAGATACGCAGTATTTT.